These 18 T cell receptor beta chains came from one sample sequenced in a study of control samples from healthy donors and cancer patients. TCRdb's table, derived via immunoSEQ multiplex PCR, lists solely in-frame clones and lacks some. Of about 100,000 clones in the sample, about 90% were seen once. The sample comprised blood. These receptors originate from a woman aged 45-59 years in good health.

This clone came up once. The gene calls are TRBV3-1 (or the pseudogene TRBV3-2) and TRBJ2-5; 11 bases fit TRBD2. Germline CDR1 and CDR2: LGHDT and YNNKEL (reference sequence). The CDR3 covers 16 residues. V gave up 2 bases and J gave up 4 bases; unmatched junction bases: 6. The CDR3 is CASSQSRGLAGETQYF. The CDR3, as DNA: TGTGCCAGCAGCCAATCCCGAGGACTAGCGGGAGAGACCCAGTACTTC.

This chain uses TRBV11-2 with TRBJ2-1, with D possibly TRBD2 on 5 matching bases. CDR1 and CDR2 (germline): SGHAT, FQNNGV. The V gene lost 4 bases and the J gene lost 5 bases, with 18 bases spanning the gap. CDR3 length: 16 amino acids. For the CDR3, the DNA is TGTGCCAGCAGCTCAGCGGTGGGAGCCGGCAACAATGAGCAGTTCTTC. Translating it yields CASSSAVGAGNNEQFF.

This clone showed up just once. This chain joins TRBV12-3 or TRBV12-4 and TRBJ2-5; a possible D gene is TRBD1 (5 bases). V was trimmed by 3 bases and J by 4 bases, leaving 9 bases between them. The CDR3 is 13 amino acids. The CDR3: CASSFWGRETQYF. Here the CDR3 DNA reads TGTGCCAGCAGTTTCTGGGGCAGAGAGACCCAGTACTTC.

The chain combines TRBV30 with TRBJ2-1, with TRBD2 as a possible D gene (5 bases). V lost 5 bases to trimming and J lost 4 bases, with 15 bases between them. CDR1 is GTSNPN and CDR2 is SVGIG in the germline V gene (reference sequence). The CDR3 length is 14 residues. CDR3 nucleotide sequence: TGTGCCTGGGGGTCGGGAATTCTATACAATGAGCAGTTCTTC. It yields the protein CAWGSGILYNEQFF.

J is TRBJ2-3 and V is TRBV4-1, with TRBD2 matching 8 bases. CDR1 and CDR2 (germline): MGHRA, YSYEKL. Losses at the gene ends were 5 bases for V and 6 bases for J; bases not matched to a gene: 10. The CDR3 has 15 amino acids. CDR3 residues: CASSTQRETVDTQYF. CDR3 in DNA: TGCGCCAGCAGCACCCAGCGGGAGACGGTGGATACGCAGTATTTT.

V and J are TRBV14 and TRBJ2-3, with 7 positions matching TRBD1. CDR3 length: 16 residues. From germline, CDR1 is SGHDN and CDR2 FVKESK. After removal of 2 bases from V and 4 bases from J, the junction contained 9 bases not matched to a gene. CDR3 protein: CASSQRQGRRPDTQYF. As DNA, the CDR3 is TGTGCCAGCAGCCAACGACAGGGAAGGAGGCCAGATACGCAGTATTTT. The entire variable domain, with the rest obtained from reference TRBV14 and TRBJ2-3, is as follows: EAGVTQFPSHSVIEKGQTVTLRCDPISGHDNLYWYRRVMGKEIKFLLHFVKESKQDESGMPNNRFLAERTGGTYSTLKVQPAELEDSGVYFCASSQRQGRRPDTQYFGPGTRLTVL.

The V call is TRBV10-3, the J call TRBJ1-5, with D unresolved. V was cut by 0 bases and J by 6 bases, with 3 bases left in between. The CDR3 sequence is 12 residues long. Looked up from germline, CDR1 is ENHRY and CDR2 is SYGVKD. The CDR3 sequence is CAISESSQPQHF. CDR3 sequence (DNA): TGTGCCATCAGTGAGTCTAGTCAGCCCCAGCATTTT.

The chain combines TRBV2 with TRBJ2-7, with D possibly being TRBD1 (6 bases). Per the germline V gene, CDR1 is SNHLY and CDR2 is FYNNEI. The CDR3 contains 13 residues. V was pared by 7 bases and J by 0 bases, with 10 bases between. The CDR3 spells CASTPGHSYEQYF. Here the CDR3 DNA reads TGTGCCAGCACCCCGGGACACTCCTACGAGCAGTACTTC. Full variable domain (missing parts from reference TRBV2 and TRBJ2-7): EPEVTQTPSHQVTQMGQEVILRCVPISNHLYFYWYRQILGQKVEFLVSFYNNEISEKSEIFDDQFSVERPDGSNFTLKIRSTKLEDSAMYFCASTPGHSYEQYFGPGTRLTVT.

The chain carries TRBV7-2 and TRBJ2-3; D is undetermined. The V end was cut by 0 bases, the J end by 1 base, with 8 bases between. Germline assignment: CDR1 SGHTA and CDR2 FQGNSA. The CDR3 extends over 15 amino acids. DNA of the CDR3: TGTGCCAGCAGCTTAGCGGGATACGGCACAGATACGCAGTATTTT. It yields the protein CASSLAGYGTDTQYF.

The chain employs TRBV18 and TRBJ1-2; 9 nucleotides agree with TRBD1. The length of the CDR3 is 14 residues. J gave up 5 bases and V 6 bases, and 7 bases lay outside the gene matches. The germline V gene has CDR1 KGHSH and CDR2 LQKENI. As DNA, the CDR3 is TGTGCCAGCTCGAGGACAGGGGAGAGGTATGGCTACACCTTC. It translates to CASSRTGERYGYTF.

V gene TRBV6-6 combines with J gene TRBJ2-7, with 9 bases matching TRBD1. The V gene's germline CDR1 is MNHNY and CDR2 SVGAGI (reference sequence). V was pared by 5 bases and J by 7 bases, with 6 bases of the junction left unmatched. CDR3 size: 13 residues. The CDR3 is CASSGRQGGEQYV. In DNA, the CDR3 is TGTGCCAGCAGTGGACGACAGGGGGGGGAGCAGTACGTC.

V gene TRBV11-2 combines with J gene TRBJ2-7, with D possibly matching TRBD2 (5 bases). V dropped 1 base and J dropped 1 base, with 8 bases sitting between them. The CDR3 runs to 14 residues. The germline V gene encodes CDR1 SGHAT and CDR2 FQNNGV. The DNA of the CDR3 is TGTGCCAGCAGCTTAGCGGGAATATCCTACGAGCAGTACGTC. It codes for CASSLAGISYEQYV.

The rearrangement links TRBV24-1 to TRBJ2-1; TRBD2 aligns across 8 bases. The CDR3 covers 15 residues. V lost 3 bases, J lost 1 base, and 1 base stayed unmatched. Per the germline V gene, CDR1 is KGHDR and CDR2 is SFDVKD. For the CDR3, the DNA is TGTGCCACCAGTGATGGACTAGCTTCCTACAATGAGCAGTTCTTC. Protein product: CATSDGLASYNEQFF.

The V gene is TRBV7-9, the J gene TRBJ2-5, with D perhaps matching TRBD2 (6 bases). The germline gives CDR1 SEHNR, CDR2 FQNEAQ (reference sequence). The germline V and J ends were trimmed by 5 bases and 2 bases, with 18 bases remaining between them. The CDR3 extends over 16 amino acids. The CDR3 reads CASSRRTVAVQETQYF. The CDR3 bases are TGTGCCAGCAGCCGTCGGACGGTAGCGGTACAAGAGACCCAGTACTTC.

This clone has only one observation. V is TRBV12-3 or TRBV12-4 and J is TRBJ2-7; no firm D call. The CDR3 has 13 residues. The V end was cut by 3 bases, the J end by 1 base, with 7 bases between. The CDR3 DNA sequence: TGTGCCAGCAGTTTGGTAGGGTCCTACGAGCAGTACGTC. Protein sequence: CASSLVGSYEQYV.

The rearrangement links TRBV6-2 or TRBV6-3 to TRBJ2-7; 11 positions match TRBD2. This CDR3 has 16 amino acids. Germline V gene sequence: CDR1 MNHEY, CDR2 SVGEGT. J was trimmed by 4 bases and V by 4 bases; bases with no gene match: 9. The CDR3 sequence is CASSSGTSGSMYEQYV. The CDR3 region has the DNA TGTGCCAGCAGTTCAGGCACTAGCGGGAGTATGTACGAGCAGTACGTC.

This chain connects TRBV18 to TRBJ1-4, with D unclear. Trimming left V 3 bases short and J 8 bases short, with 16 bases between. The length of the CDR3 is 15 residues. Germline CDR1 reads KGHSH; CDR2 reads LQKENI. The CDR3 DNA reads as TGTGCCAGCTCACCCGCAGTGGCGGAAGGGGAAAAACTGTTTTTT. Translated, it gives CASSPAVAEGEKLFF.

The chain recombines TRBV4-3 with TRBJ2-1; D might be TRBD1 (6 bases). Trimming pared 0 bases from V and 7 bases from J, leaving 22 bases between. The CDR3 is made up of 18 amino acids. Germline V gene data show CDR1 as LGHNA and CDR2 as YSLEER. CDR3: CASSQDVSLGGSGNEQFF. CDR3 DNA: TGCGCCAGCAGCCAAGATGTTTCCTTAGGGGGTTCGGGAAATGAGCAGTTCTTC.